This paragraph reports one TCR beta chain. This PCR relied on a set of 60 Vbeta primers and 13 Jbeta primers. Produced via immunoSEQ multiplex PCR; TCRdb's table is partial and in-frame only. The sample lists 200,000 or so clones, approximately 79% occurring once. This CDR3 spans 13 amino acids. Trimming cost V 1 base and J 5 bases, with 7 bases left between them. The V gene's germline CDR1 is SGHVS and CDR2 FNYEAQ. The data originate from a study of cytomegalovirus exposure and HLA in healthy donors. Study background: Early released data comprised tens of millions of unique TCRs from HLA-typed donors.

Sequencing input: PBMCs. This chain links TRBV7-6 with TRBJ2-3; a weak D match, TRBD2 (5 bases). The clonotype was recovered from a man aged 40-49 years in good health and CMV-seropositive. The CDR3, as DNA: TGTGCCAGCAGCTTAGAACTAGAAGATACGCAGTATTTT. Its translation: CASSLELEDTQYF.